These 8 T cell receptor beta chains originate from one sample sequenced in a study of shared clonotypes between healthy human individuals. Produced via immunoSEQ multiplex PCR; TCRdb's table is partial and in-frame only. The profile covers about 2.3 million clones, with 85% to 95% appearing a single time and 0.37% taken by the ten largest. Input material: naive CD4+ T cells from PBMCs. Subset in this sample: CD45RA+ positively selected. These receptor sequences come from a man aged 18-30 years in good health. Some clones in this sample may be carry-over from other donors' samples.

This chain joins TRBV5-1 and TRBJ2-1; possibly TRBD2 for D (6 bases). V was shortened by 2 bases and J by 0 bases, with 12 bases between the two germline ends. The CDR3 is 16 amino acids. CDR1 and CDR2 from the germline V gene are SGHRS and YFSETQ. The CDR3 DNA is TGCGCCAGCAGCTTTGGCGGCGGGAACTCCTACAATGAGCAGTTCTTC. The encoded protein is CASSFGGGNSYNEQFF.

The chain has TRBV7-3 and TRBJ2-7; 10 bases match TRBD1. This CDR3 contains 15 residues. Per germline, CDR1 SGHTA and CDR2 FQGTGA. The ends lost 2 bases at V and 4 bases at J; junction bases unmatched: 5. The CDR3 DNA reads TGTGCCAGCAGCTTATCCGGGACAGGGGTTTACGAGCAGTACTTC. Its protein product is CASSLSGTGVYEQYF.

Concerning this clone: The identical CDR3 is also encoded by other nucleotide sequences in the sample. The chain links TRBV29-1 to TRBJ1-1; TRBD1 matches at 8 bases. The CDR3 spans 13 residues. Losses at the gene ends were 4 bases for V and 5 bases for J; bases not matched to a gene: 6. Germline V gene sequence: CDR1 SQVTM, CDR2 ANQGSEA. CDR3 sequence: CSVGGQGGTEAFF. CDR3 DNA sequence: TGCAGCGTTGGAGGACAGGGAGGGACTGAAGCTTTCTTT.

The chain recombines TRBV6-1 with TRBJ1-4; 7 bases are a match to TRBD1. CDR1 is MNHNS, CDR2 SASEGT, per germline. Trimming at V came to 8 bases and at J to 4 bases, leaving 4 bases not matched to a gene. The CDR3 extends over 13 amino acids. This CDR3 is CASLRDSNEKLFF. Here the CDR3 DNA reads TGTGCCAGCCTCCGGGACAGTAATGAAAAACTGTTTTTT.

In this sample, this clone turned up once. This sequence joins TRBV19 and TRBJ2-2; D perhaps matches TRBD1 (6 bases). The CDR3 runs to 16 residues. CDR1 and CDR2 from the germline V gene are LNHDA and SQIVND (reference sequence). V was trimmed by 8 bases and J by 5 bases, leaving 21 bases between them. This chain's CDR3 is CASRVEVDSQTGELFF. DNA of the CDR3: TGTGCCAGTCGAGTGGAAGTGGACAGCCAGACCGGGGAGCTGTTTTTT.

The chain joins TRBV10-3 to TRBJ2-7; TRBD2 aligns across 8 bases. Germline CDR1 and CDR2: ENHRY and SYGVKD. Trimming cost V 3 bases and J 3 bases; bases outside gene matches: 4. The CDR3 spans 14 residues. The CDR3 is CAISEQRENYEQYF. As DNA, the CDR3 is TGTGCCATCAGTGAACAGCGGGAGAACTACGAGCAGTACTTC.

The chain uses TRBV30 and TRBJ1-3; D might be TRBD1 (5 bases). Germline assignment: CDR1 GTSNPN and CDR2 SVGIG (reference sequence). The V end lost 5 bases, the J end lost 3 bases, and 11 bases lay between the germline ends. The length of the CDR3 is 13 residues. The CDR3 DNA sequence: TGTGCCTGGGCCGGACAACTTGGAAACACCATATATTTT. It is translated as CAWAGQLGNTIYF. Supplemented by reference TRBV30 and TRBJ1-3, the full variable domain reads SQTIHQWPATLVQPVGSPLSLECTVEGTSNPNLYWYRQAAGRGLQLLFYSVGIGQISSEVPQNLSASRPQDRQFILSSKKLLLSDSGFYLCAWAGQLGNTIYFGEGSWLTVV.

V is TRBV20-1 and J is TRBJ2-3; D gene uncertain. The CDR3 consists of 10 residues. The germline V gene encodes CDR1 DFQATT and CDR2 SNEGSKA (reference sequence). V was shortened by 7 bases and J by 4 bases, with 6 bases between the two germline ends. CDR3 loop: CSVRADTQYF. CDR3 nucleotide sequence: TGCAGTGTCCGGGCAGATACGCAGTATTTT.